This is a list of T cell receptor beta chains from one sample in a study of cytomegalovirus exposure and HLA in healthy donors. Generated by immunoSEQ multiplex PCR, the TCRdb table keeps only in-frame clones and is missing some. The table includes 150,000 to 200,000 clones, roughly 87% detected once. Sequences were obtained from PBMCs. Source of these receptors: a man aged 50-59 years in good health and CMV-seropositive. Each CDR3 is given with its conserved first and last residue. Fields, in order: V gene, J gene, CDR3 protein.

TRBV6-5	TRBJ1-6	CASSYWRFGNSPLHF
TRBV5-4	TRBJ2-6	CASSLTGSGANVLTF
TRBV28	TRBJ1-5	CAIGQGPQHF
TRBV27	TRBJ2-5	CASSLTTSGIETQYF
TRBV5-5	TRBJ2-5	CASSLGWGGETQYF
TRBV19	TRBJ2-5	CASSPASETQYF
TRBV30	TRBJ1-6	CAWSVQGRGGSPLHF
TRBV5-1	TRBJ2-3	CASARTRPTDTQYF
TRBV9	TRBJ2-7	CASSVEGAGRQYF
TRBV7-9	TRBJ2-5	CASSPGKDRIQETQYF
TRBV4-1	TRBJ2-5	CASSKEGTGGRETQYF
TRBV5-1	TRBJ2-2	CASSWGQGANGELFF
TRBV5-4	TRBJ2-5	CASSLVGLADQETQYF
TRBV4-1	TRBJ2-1	CASSQDLGGAQRNEQFF
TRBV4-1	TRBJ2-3	CASSHTRATDTQYF
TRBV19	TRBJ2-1	CASSKTHRGLYNEQFF